This TCR beta chain was obtained from a study of T-cell reconstitution after alpha-beta-depleted transplantation in children. Whole-study findings and limits: Surviving recipient T cells and thymic progenitors underlay high day-60 TCRbeta diversity in some patients. Expanded clones from the graft, numbering several hundred, reportedly supplied alpha-beta T cells about two months after transplant. Newly produced T cells mostly accounted for T-cell counts and diversity one year post-transplant.

Unique molecular identifiers were incorporated during preparation of the TCRbeta library. TCRdb re-derived calls from the PCR reads in MiXCR, one entry per CDR3 protein. The data contain over 100,000 distinct CDR3 sequences, 9% to 12% of them singletons. Regarding this clonotype: Its antigen is not identified.

Trimming cost V 6 bases and J 3 bases; bases outside gene matches: 5. The CDR3 loop spans 14 amino acids. This TCR came from a boy aged 2 to 10 with acute lymphoblastic leukemia, due to receive a stem cell transplant. This chain uses TRBV12-3 or TRBV12-4 with TRBJ2-1, with 7 bases aligning to TRBD2. This material consisted of PBMCs, taken before TCRalphabeta/CD19-depleted stem cell transplant. CDR3 amino acids: CASSPSGVYNEQFF. The CDR3 nucleotides read TGTGCCAGCAGCCCTAGCGGAGTCTACAATGAGCAGTTCTTC.